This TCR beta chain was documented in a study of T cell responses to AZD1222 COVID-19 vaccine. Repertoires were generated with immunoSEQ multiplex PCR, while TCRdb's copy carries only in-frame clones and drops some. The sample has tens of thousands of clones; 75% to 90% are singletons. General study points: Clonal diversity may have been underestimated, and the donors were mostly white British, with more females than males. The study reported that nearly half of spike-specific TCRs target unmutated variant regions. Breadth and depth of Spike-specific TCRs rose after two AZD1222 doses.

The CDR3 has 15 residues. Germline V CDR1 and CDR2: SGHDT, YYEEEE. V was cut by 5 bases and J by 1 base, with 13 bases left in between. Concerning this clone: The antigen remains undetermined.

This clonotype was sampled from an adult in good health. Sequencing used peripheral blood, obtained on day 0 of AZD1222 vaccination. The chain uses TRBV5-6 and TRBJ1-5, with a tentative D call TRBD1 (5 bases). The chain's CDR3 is CASSLGPGSNQPQHF. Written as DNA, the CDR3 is TGTGCCAGCAGTCTGGGGCCAGGGAGCAATCAGCCCCAGCATTTT.